The rows below give T cell receptor beta chains drawn from one sample of a study of T cell responses to AZD1222 COVID-19 vaccine. TCRdb keeps only in-frame clones here, not all; method: immunoSEQ multiplex PCR. The sample lists 50,000 or so clones; 89% were seen once. Sequencing used peripheral blood, obtained 28 days after the second AZD1222 dose. The receptors originated from an adult who received the AZD1222 COVID-19 vaccine. CDR3s include the opening cysteine and the closing phenylalanine or tryptophan. A D gene is named only where the DNA matches it firmly. The size of a clone is reported for some rows only, either as once, few or many, or as a class for expanded clones.

. TRBJ2-2 TRBV6-5 TRBD2 TGTGCCACCAGGGCACTAGCGTTCACCGGGGAGCTGTTTTTT CATRALAFTGELFF
. TRBJ2-5 TRBV29-1 . TGCAGCGCTGAGGGACGGCTTGAAGAGACCCAGTACTTC CSAEGRLEETQYF
. TRBJ2-3 TRBV4-2 . TGTGCCAGCAGCCAAGATAGGAAAAGCACAGATACGCAGTATTTT CASSQDRKSTDTQYF
. TRBJ2-7 TRBV7-2 TRBD2 TGTGCCAGCAGCTTAGGGGGACTAGTCAACGAGCAGTACTTC CASSLGGLVNEQYF
. TRBJ2-7 TRBV7-6 TRBD2 TGTGCCAGCAGCTCCCGACTAGCGGAGTTAACCTACGAGCAGTACTTC CASSSRLAELTYEQYF
. TRBJ2-5 TRBV6-5 . TGTGCCAGCAGAGGATCAGGGGGAGGCCAAGAGACCCAGTACTTC CASRGSGGGQETQYF
. TRBJ1-5 TRBV28 . TGTGCCAGCAGTTTAGAGGCAGATCATCAGCCCCAGCATTTT CASSLEADHQPQHF
. TRBJ1-4 TRBV5-8 . TGTGCCAGCAGCTCCGGGGAAAAACTGTTTTTT CASSSGEKLFF
. TRBJ2-2 TRBV5-1 TRBD1 TGCGCCAGCCTTCGTGACAGGGCGACGGGCGGGGAGCTGTTTTTT CASLRDRATGGELFF
. TRBJ2-7 TRBV7-9 TRBD2 TGTGCCAGCAGCACCCCGAGGCGGGGGGTTCTCTACGAGCAGTACTTC CASSTPRRGVLYEQYF
. TRBJ2-7 TRBV11-2 . TGTGCCAGCAGCTTAATCGGGGTCTCCTACGAGCAGTACTTC CASSLIGVSYEQYF
. TRBJ2-1 TRBV4-1 . TGCGCCAGCAGCCCCTCCCACAATGAGCAGTTCTTC CASSPSHNEQFF
. TRBJ1-5 TRBV6-5 . TGTGCCAGCAGTTACCGCCGGGGCCATCAGCCCCAGCATTTT CASSYRRGHQPQHF
. TRBJ2-7 TRBV7-9 . TGTGCCAGTAGTCTGACCGGACGTGAGCAGTACTTC CASSLTGREQYF
. TRBJ2-3 TRBV5-4 TRBD1 TGTGCCAGCAGCTTGGTCGGGCAGGGGGCCAGCGCAGATACGCAGTATTTT CASSLVGQGASADTQYF
. TRBJ1-4 TRBV27 . TGTGCCAGCAGTTTGACAGCAACTAATGAAAAACTGTTTTTT CASSLTATNEKLFF
. TRBJ2-1 TRBV11-1 . TGTGCCAGCAGCTTGGGGACCCTCAATGAGCAGTTCTTC CASSLGTLNEQFF
. TRBJ1-6 TRBV19 TRBD1 TGTGCCAGTAGTGACTCAGGGGGCGATTCACCCCTCCACTTT CASSDSGGDSPLHF
. TRBJ2-2 TRBV7-3 TRBD2 TGTGCCAGCAGCTTAATAGGTGGCGGGGGATCAGGGGAGCTGTTTTTT CASSLIGGGGSGELFF
. TRBJ1-3 TRBV19 . TGTGCCAGTAGTATAAGGATCTCTGGAAACACCATATATTTT CASSIRISGNTIYF
. TRBJ2-2 TRBV4-3 TRBD1 TGCGCCAGCAGCCCCCGACAGGGGAACACCGGGGAGCTGTTTTTT CASSPRQGNTGELFF
. TRBJ2-7 TRBV7-9 TRBD2 TGTGCCAGCAGCTCTAGCGGGAGTTTCTACGAGCAGTACTTC CASSSSGSFYEQYF
few TRBJ1-2 TRBV7-9 TRBD1 TGTGCCAGCAGACAGGACAGGGTGAATGGCTACACCTTC CASRQDRVNGYTF
. TRBJ2-7 TRBV28 . TGTGCCAGCAGTTTATTCCACGAGCAGTACTTC CASSLFHEQYF
few TRBJ1-2 TRBV24-1 TRBD1 TGTGCCACCAGTGAACCCGACAGGGAGGACGGCTACACCTTC CATSEPDREDGYTF
. TRBJ2-2 TRBV5-1 TRBD1 TGCGCCAGCAGATTAGGGACAGCGATGAACACCGGGGAGCTGTTTTTT CASRLGTAMNTGELFF
. TRBJ2-1 TRBV10-3 TRBD2 TGTGCCCTCAGACGCACACTAGCGGACTCCTACAATGAGCAGTTCTTC CALRRTLADSYNEQFF
. TRBJ2-7 TRBV19 . TGTGCCAGTAGTATAGTCCCCTTCGGGTCCTACGAGCAGTACTTC CASSIVPFGSYEQYF
. TRBJ2-5 TRBV7-9 TRBD2 TGTGCCAGCAGCTCCCTTTACCGGACTAGCGGGGGGGCTGCGACCCAGTACTTC CASSSLYRTSGGAATQYF
. TRBJ2-3 TRBV15 TRBD2 TGTGCCACCGGAACCATAGCGGGAGGAACCACAGATACGCAGTATTTT CATGTIAGGTTDTQYF
. TRBJ2-7 TRBV5-1 TRBD1 TGCGCCAGCAGCGCTCCCGGGACAGGGGGCGACGAGCAGTACTTC CASSAPGTGGDEQYF
. TRBJ2-3 TRBV6-6 . TGTGCCAGCAGTCCTCTAGGACGTCCCACTAGCACAGATACGCAGTATTTT CASSPLGRPTSTDTQYF
. TRBJ2-7 TRBV7-9 . TGTGCCAGCAGCTTCTCCTACGAGCAGTACTTC CASSFSYEQYF
. TRBJ1-5 TRBV6-5 . TGTGCCAGCAGCCGAGCACAAAATAGCAATCAGCCCCAGCATTTT CASSRAQNSNQPQHF
once TRBJ2-5 TRBV10-1 . TGCGCCAGCAGTAGAGGGTCTCGGGAGACCCAGTACTTC CASSRGSRETQYF